This TCR beta chain is from a study of blood T cells in healthy people across ages. There are 17 residues in the CDR3. Per the germline V gene, CDR1 is LGHDT and CDR2 is YNNKEL (reference sequence). V gave up 4 bases and J gave up 4 bases; unmatched junction bases: 12. The authors ran a second PCR of roughly 6 to 12 cycles using a sample-barcoded 5' primer and a J-beta primer mix. MiXCR, run by TCRdb on the 5' RACE reads, gives a single entry per CDR3 protein. The sample includes approximately 810,000 distinct CDR3 sequences, roughly 26% of them seen just once. The sequenced sample was blood. V usage is TRBV3-1 and J usage is TRBJ1-4, with TRBD1 identical over 7 bases. The clonotype comes from an elderly woman in good health. The DNA of the CDR3 is TGTGCCAGCAGCCCAAGATCACAGGGGAGGCTTAATGAAAAACTGTTTTTT. Its translation is CASSPRSQGRLNEKLFF.